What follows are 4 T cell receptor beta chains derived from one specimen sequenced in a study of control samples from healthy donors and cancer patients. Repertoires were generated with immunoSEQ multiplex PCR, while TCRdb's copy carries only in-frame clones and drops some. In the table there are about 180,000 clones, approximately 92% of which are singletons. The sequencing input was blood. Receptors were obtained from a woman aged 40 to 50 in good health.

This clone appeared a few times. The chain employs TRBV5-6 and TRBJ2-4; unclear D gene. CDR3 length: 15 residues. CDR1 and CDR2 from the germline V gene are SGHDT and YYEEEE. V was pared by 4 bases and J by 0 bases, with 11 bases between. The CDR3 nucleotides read TGTGCCAGCAGCCCGTTTGTCCGAGCCAAAAACATTCAGTACTTC. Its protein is CASSPFVRAKNIQYF.

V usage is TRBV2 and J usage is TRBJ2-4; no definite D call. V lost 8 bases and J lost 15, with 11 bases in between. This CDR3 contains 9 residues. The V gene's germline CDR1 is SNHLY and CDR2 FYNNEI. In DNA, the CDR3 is TGTGCCAGCGGACGGCCGCCGTACTTC. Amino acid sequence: CASGRPPYF.

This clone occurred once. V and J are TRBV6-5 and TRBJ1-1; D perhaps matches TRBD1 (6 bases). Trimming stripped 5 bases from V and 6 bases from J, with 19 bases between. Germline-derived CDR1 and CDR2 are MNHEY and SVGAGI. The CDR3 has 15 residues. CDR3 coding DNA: TGTGCCAGCAGTCCTTCGGGGGGGGCCTTCGCTGAAGCTTTCTTT. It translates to CASSPSGGAFAEAFF.

CDR3 nucleotides: TGTGCCAGCATACTACAGGGTCAACCCCAAGAGACCCAGTACTTC. Protein: CASILQGQPQETQYF. The chain has TRBV5-4 and TRBJ2-5; D is perhaps TRBD1 (6 bases). In germline, CDR1 is SGHNT, CDR2 YYREEE (reference sequence). Trimming removed 6 bases at V and 1 base at J, with 16 bases between. This CDR3 is built from 15 residues. The full variable domain, rest sourced from reference TRBV5-4 and TRBJ2-5, is ETGVTQSPTHLIKTRGQQVTLRCSSQSGHNTVSWYQQALGQGPQFIFQYYREEENGRGNFPPRFSGLQFPNYSSELNVNALELDDSALYLCASILQGQPQETQYFGPGTRLLVL.